This T cell receptor (beta chain) was sequenced during a study of T cells in Graves' hyperthyroidism and ophthalmopathy. For Graves' hyperthyroidism to be stable, ophthalmopathy could not progress within 18 months. 10 ml fresh peripheral blood yielded the PBMCs. Per germline, CDR1 SEHNR and CDR2 FQNEAQ (reference sequence). V dropped 4 bases and J dropped 7 bases, with 17 bases sitting between them. CDR3 length: 14 residues. Study conclusions and caveats: The model identified upcoming ophthalmopathy a median around 7.1 months ahead of onset.

Amplification yielded TCR beta CDR3 regions, with RNA transcripts as the source. HTBI primers were used for first-round RT-PCR of the TCR CDR3. TCRdb recomputed calls from the multiplex PCR reads with MiXCR, one row per CDR3 protein. The table has roughly 99,000 distinct CDR3 sequences, 16% seen once. Comment on this clonotype: Its target is unknown.

Sequencing was carried out using blood. The gene calls are TRBV7-9 and TRBJ2-7; D is ambiguous. The sequence came from a woman aged 45 to 65 with Graves' hyperthyroidism. CDR3 DNA sequence: TGTGCCAGCAGCTATGTACAAGGGTACGGTGAGCAGTACTTC. It yields the protein CASSYVQGYGEQYF.